Shown below are 30 T cell receptor beta chains from a single sample sequenced in a study of early T cells in non-severe SARS-CoV-2 infection. TCRdb fed the 5' RACE reads into MiXCR, producing one record per CDR3 protein. The top ten clones hold 3% to 3.5% of a sample with approximately 63,000 distinct CDR3 sequences, about 6% of them seen once. Specimen: whole blood, collected at baseline. The receptors here all came from an adult who was a healthcare worker with PCR-confirmed SARS-CoV-2 infection or an uninfected control (not recorded which).

This clonotype showed up many times. The chain employs TRBV7-9 and TRBJ2-1, with 7 bases matching TRBD2. The CDR3 covers 12 residues. V shed 1 base, J shed 10 bases, and the junction held 1 base outside the gene matches. CDR1 SEHNR and CDR2 FQNEAQ come from the germline V gene (reference sequence). For the CDR3, the DNA is TGTGCCAGCAGCTTAGGGGGACTAGAGCAGTTCTTC. Translation: CASSLGGLEQFF.

V gene TRBV27 combines with J gene TRBJ2-3, with D unclear. Trimming took off 7 bases at V and 0 bases at J, with 11 bases between the two ends. The CDR3 extends over 14 amino acids. In germline, CDR1 is MNHEY, CDR2 SMNVEV (reference sequence). CDR3 DNA sequence: TGTGCCAGCACCTCCCCCCTTAGCACAGATACGCAGTATTTT. It is translated as CASTSPLSTDTQYF.

Many counts were recorded for this clonotype. This chain joins TRBV6-2 or TRBV6-3 and TRBJ1-5; perhaps TRBD1 as D (5 bases). Deletions cut 5 bases from V and 9 bases from J, with 26 bases between. The CDR3 totals 17 residues. Looked up from germline, CDR1 is MNHEY and CDR2 is SVGEGT. The CDR3 spells CASSTGAFGTTTTPQHF. In nucleotides, the CDR3 is TGTGCCAGCAGTACTGGGGCGTTTGGGACCACCACTACGCCCCAGCATTTT.

This clonotype was counted at least ten times. The CDR3 DNA follows: TGCGCCAGCAGCTGGACGGGGGAACCTGGGGCCAACGTCCTGACTTTC. This sequence encodes CASSWTGEPGANVLTF. This chain joins TRBV5-1 and TRBJ2-6; D perhaps matches TRBD2 (6 bases). V lost 3 bases and J 2 bases, leaving 12 bases between the germline ends. This CDR3 is built from 16 residues. Germline V gives CDR1 SGHRS, CDR2 YFSETQ.

This clonotype was detected ten times or more. CDR3: CASSLEASGRAEQFF. The DNA of the CDR3 is TGTGCCAGCAGCTTAGAAGCTAGCGGGAGGGCCGAGCAGTTCTTC. This chain joins TRBV11-2 and TRBJ2-1, with 12 bases aligning to TRBD2. Germline V gene data show CDR1 as SGHAT and CDR2 as FQNNGV. V was pared by 0 bases and J by 10 bases, with 4 bases of the junction left unmatched. The CDR3 is 15 amino acids.

The sample holds many counts of this clonotype. The chain couples TRBV5-1 to TRBJ1-2; D might be TRBD1 (6 bases). V was pared by 1 base and J by 3 bases, with 10 bases between. This CDR3 has 14 amino acids. Germline CDR1 SGHRS, CDR2 YFSETQ. The CDR3 loop is CASSLLGQDYGYTF. The CDR3 DNA sequence: TGCGCCAGCAGCTTGTTGGGACAAGACTATGGCTACACCTTC.

This clonotype appeared once. The chain uses TRBV27 and TRBJ2-3; D remains unclear. CDR1 and CDR2 from the germline V gene are MNHEY and SMNVEV (reference sequence). V lost 0 bases, J lost 7 bases, and 8 bases lay in between. The CDR3 covers 13 residues. CDR3 amino acids: CASSLSWDNTQYF. Here the CDR3 DNA reads TGTGCCAGCAGTTTATCGTGGGATAATACGCAGTATTTT.

This clonotype was seen a handful of times. CDR3 loop: CASSSGHRTDTQYF. CDR3 coding DNA: TGCGCCAGCAGCTCAGGCCACCGCACAGATACGCAGTATTTT. The J gene is TRBJ2-3, the V gene TRBV5-1, with no clear D. The CDR3 length is 14 residues. The germline V gene has CDR1 SGHRS and CDR2 YFSETQ. Deletions cut 3 bases from V and 1 base from J, with 9 bases between.

A word on this clonotype: Being one base from a much bigger clone, this may be a read error. The chain recombines TRBV27 with TRBJ2-3; 9 bases fit TRBD1. The CDR3 extends over 19 amino acids. Germline CDR1 is MNHEY and CDR2 is SMNVEV (reference sequence). The CDR3 sequence is CASGLSRPIGTGYRDTQYF. CDR3 bases: TGTGCCAGCGGTTTATCGAGACCTATCGGGACAGGGTACAGAGATACGCAGTATTTT.

This clonotype was detected many times. The chain is built from TRBV20-1 and TRBJ1-1; a weak D match, TRBD1 (5 bases). The CDR3 consists of 11 residues. CDR1 is DFQATT and CDR2 is SNEGSKA in the germline V gene (reference sequence). Trimming took 6 bases from V and 5 from J, leaving 10 bases between them. The CDR3 reads CSAQQGTEAFF. The CDR3 DNA sequence: TGCAGTGCGCAGCAGGGAACTGAAGCTTTCTTT.

This clonotype was counted ten times or more. V and J are TRBV4-1 and TRBJ2-2; D remains unclear. The CDR3 sequence is 16 residues long. The germline CDR1 and CDR2 sequences are MGHRA and YSYEKL. The ends were cut back, 8 bases at V and 1 base at J, with 17 bases in the middle. The CDR3 here is CASETRPARNTGELFF. CDR3 nucleotides: TGCGCCAGCGAAACACGCCCCGCACGGAACACCGGGGAGCTGTTTTTT.

This clonotype has at least ten counts. V usage is TRBV10-3 and J usage is TRBJ1-2, with D possibly being TRBD1 (5 bases). V was pared by 0 bases and J by 3 bases, with 5 bases between. The germline CDR1 and CDR2 sequences are ENHRY and SYGVKD. This CDR3 spans 13 amino acids. CDR3 loop: CAISESGHYGYTF. The CDR3 DNA is TGTGCCATCAGTGAGTCGGGGCACTATGGCTACACCTTC.

This clonotype was seen ten or more times. This rearrangement joins TRBV5-1 to TRBJ2-1; TRBD2 matches at 8 bases. Germline CDR1 SGHRS, CDR2 YFSETQ. The CDR3 contains 13 residues. After removal of 9 bases from V and 8 bases from J, the junction contained 10 bases not matched to a gene. CDR3 residues: CATKPLAGDEQFF. The CDR3 DNA follows: TGCGCCACCAAACCTCTAGCGGGCGATGAGCAGTTCTTC. The variable domain in full, completed from reference TRBV5-1 and TRBJ2-1, reads KAGVTQTPRYLIKTRGQQVTLSCSPISGHRSVSWYQQTPGQGLQFLFEYFSETQRNKGNFPGRFSGRQFSNSRSEMNVSTLELGDSALYLCATKPLAGDEQFFGPGTRLTVL.

This clonotype has at least ten counts. This chain uses TRBV10-3 with TRBJ1-5; D unresolved. With 2 bases removed from V and 5 bases from J, the gap between germline ends came to 10 bases. Per the germline V gene, CDR1 is ENHRY and CDR2 is SYGVKD. CDR3 length equals 14 residues. The CDR3 region is CAISEEARDQPQHF. The DNA of the CDR3 is TGTGCCATCAGTGAGGAGGCCCGAGATCAGCCCCAGCATTTT.

This clonotype has ten or more counts. The chain combines TRBV12-3 or TRBV12-4 with TRBJ1-1; D is unclear. V lost 3 bases to trimming and J lost 5 bases, with 13 bases between them. CDR3 size: 14 residues. The CDR3 DNA is TGTGCCAGCAGTTTGGCGGGTGGATGGACTGAAGCTTTCTTT. Its translation is CASSLAGGWTEAFF.

The J gene is TRBJ2-5, the V gene TRBV7-2, with no clear D. CDR3 size: 14 residues. V was cut by 3 bases and J by 3 bases, with 11 bases left in between. Germline CDR1 reads SGHTA; CDR2 reads FQGNSA. The CDR3 is CASSFGSGEETQYF. CDR3 sequence (DNA): TGTGCCAGCAGCTTTGGGTCGGGCGAAGAGACCCAGTACTTC.

This clonotype was seen ten or more times. The V gene is TRBV5-1, the J gene TRBJ2-1; 8 nucleotides match TRBD2. The CDR3 runs to 13 residues. Germline CDR1 is SGHRS and CDR2 is YFSETQ. J lost 14 bases, V lost 3 bases, and 10 bases had no gene match. CDR3 sequence: CASSWSREGGEFF. The CDR3 region has the DNA TGCGCCAGCAGCTGGTCCCGGGAGGGAGGGGAGTTCTTC.

The chain recombines TRBV27 with TRBJ2-5; D might be TRBD1 or TRBD2, each matching 5 bases. V gave up 1 base and J gave up 1 base, with 10 bases separating them. This CDR3 is built from 15 residues. Germline-derived CDR1 and CDR2 are MNHEY and SMNVEV (reference sequence). The CDR3 reads CASSLYPGTQETQYF. For the CDR3, the DNA is TGTGCCAGCAGTTTATACCCCGGGACCCAAGAGACCCAGTACTTC.

This clonotype was observed at least ten times. J is TRBJ2-3 and V is TRBV25-1; perhaps TRBD2 as D (5 bases). The CDR3 length is 15 residues. V shed 2 bases and J shed 0 bases, with 9 bases lying between them. The germline gives CDR1 MGHDK, CDR2 SYGVNS. The CDR3 region has the DNA TGTGCCAGCAGTGAAGGCGGGTCTAGCACAGATACGCAGTATTTT. Protein: CASSEGGSSTDTQYF.

This clonotype has a count of ten or more. The chain carries TRBV6-5 and TRBJ2-5; no reliable D call. CDR1 is MNHEY, CDR2 SVGAGI, per germline. V lost 2 bases, J lost 0 bases, and 1 base lay in between. This CDR3 spans 12 amino acids. The CDR3: CASSYDQETQYF. The CDR3, as DNA: TGTGCCAGCAGTTACGACCAAGAGACCCAGTACTTC.

The DNA of the CDR3 is TGCAGCGTTCGACAGGGAAATCCATTCTACGAGCAGTACTTC. Its translation: CSVRQGNPFYEQYF. The gene calls are TRBV29-1 and TRBJ2-7; 7 bases map to TRBD1. This CDR3 region has 14 residues. CDR1 is SQVTM, CDR2 ANQGSEA, per germline. The V gene end was trimmed by 5 bases and the J gene end by 3 bases; junction bases not matched to a gene: 10.

The CDR3 coding sequence is TGTGCTAGTGGTTTGGGACAGGGGACAGATACGCAGTATTTT. Its translation is CASGLGQGTDTQYF. The rearrangement joins TRBV12-5 to TRBJ2-3, with 8 bases lining up with TRBD1. This CDR3 region has 14 residues. Per the germline V gene, CDR1 is LGHNT and CDR2 is FRNRAP. V was clipped by 1 base and J by 3 bases; unmatched bases: 0.

This clonotype was detected many times. CDR3 nucleotides: TGTGCCAGCAGTTACTCGGGCGTCACCTACGAGCAGTACTTC. Translation gives CASSYSGVTYEQYF. The chain combines TRBV6-2 or TRBV6-3 with TRBJ2-7; D gene ambiguous. Germline values: CDR1 MNHEY, CDR2 SVGEGT. Trimming cost V 0 bases and J 2 bases, with 8 bases left between them. The CDR3 spans 14 residues.

This clonotype was detected many times. The CDR3 bases are TGTGCCAGTACACAAGGCGAGGCCCCGTTATCCTATGGCTACACCTTC. It specifies CASTQGEAPLSYGYTF. The chain carries TRBV5-4 and TRBJ1-2; D is ambiguous. Germline V gene sequence: CDR1 SGHNT, CDR2 YYREEE (reference sequence). The CDR3 extends over 16 amino acids. The V end was cut by 8 bases, the J end by 4 bases, with 24 bases between.

In this sample, this clonotype turned up a few times. J is TRBJ2-1 and V is TRBV28; D not resolved. Germline CDR1 is MDHEN and CDR2 is SYDVKM. This CDR3 has 13 residues. Between the trimmed V and J ends, which lost 5 bases and 5 bases, there was a span of 10 bases. CDR3 residues: CASSTRPNNEQFF. As DNA, the CDR3 is TGTGCCAGCAGTACCAGACCTAACAATGAGCAGTTCTTC.

The chain couples TRBV7-7 to TRBJ2-1; 7 nucleotides line up with TRBD1. Trimming cost V 5 bases and J 5 bases; bases outside gene matches: 3. CDR1 is SSHAT and CDR2 is FNYEAQ in the germline V gene (reference sequence). The CDR3 is 13 amino acids. CDR3 coding DNA: TGTGCCAGCAGCCCGGGACAGCACAATGAGCAGTTCTTC. It specifies CASSPGQHNEQFF.

This clonotype was observed a few times. The CDR3 nucleotides read TGTGCCAGCAGGACCGGGACTAGCGGATACGAGCAGTACTTC. It codes for CASRTGTSGYEQYF. This rearrangement joins TRBV7-6 to TRBJ2-7, with 11 bases lining up with TRBD2. Germline CDR1 SGHVS, CDR2 FNYEAQ. The J segment lost 4 bases and the V segment lost 6 bases, leaving 5 bases of the junction unmatched. This CDR3 has 14 residues.

This clonotype was observed many times. The rearrangement joins TRBV2 to TRBJ2-1; D is ambiguous. Trimming stripped 1 base from V and 10 bases from J, with 11 bases between. Germline V gene sequence: CDR1 SNHLY, CDR2 FYNNEI. This CDR3 region has 13 residues. In nucleotides, the CDR3 is TGTGCCAGCAGTGAAGGCTGGGGAAGGGAGCAGTTCTTC. Its translation is CASSEGWGREQFF.

This clonotype turned up a few times. The J gene is TRBJ1-6, the V gene TRBV11-2, with 9 bases matching TRBD1. CDR3 size: 17 residues. After removal of 1 base from V and 9 bases from J, the junction contained 10 bases not matched to a gene. Germline V CDR1 and CDR2: SGHAT, FQNNGV. CDR3 sequence: CASSLVGTGMDFSPLHF. The CDR3 DNA reads as TGTGCCAGCAGCTTAGTGGGGACAGGGATGGATTTTTCACCCCTCCACTTT.

This clonotype was found many times. The chain combines TRBV19 with TRBJ2-1; 7 nucleotides line up with TRBD2. CDR1 LNHDA and CDR2 SQIVND come from the germline V gene (reference sequence). The CDR3 has 16 residues. The trim removed 5 bases at V and 1 base at J, leaving 8 bases unmatched. In DNA form, the CDR3 reads TGTGCCAGTAGTTCGGGATCTAGCGGTTCCTACAATGAGCAGTTCTTC. This gives the protein CASSSGSSGSYNEQFF.